This entry is about one T cell receptor beta chain. The data belong to a study of blood T cell repertoires in COVID-19. Study details: Samples came from the United States, Italy and Spain, spanning acute and convalescent COVID-19. From T cells, B-cell-depleted T cells, or PBMCs came the material, which was cDNA or gDNA.

The CDR3 loop spans 15 amino acids. Trimming at V came to 5 bases and at J to 5 bases, leaving 8 bases not matched to a gene. Germline loops: CDR1 SGDLS, CDR2 YYNGEE. Under the authors' procedure: Estimated nucleated cell counts came from reference gene primer amplification. Generated by immunoSEQ multiplex PCR, the TCRdb table keeps only in-frame clones and is missing some. V, J and clone size reflect that table, while D and trimming were determined from the DNA. The sample has 35,000 to 45,000 clones, about 78% seen once. The chain carries TRBV9 and TRBJ2-2; 8 nucleotides align to TRBD2. The sequence was obtained from a man in his 70s with active or convalescent COVID-19. Input material: peripheral blood. For the CDR3, the DNA is TGTGCCAGCAGGCGCGGGGGGCCGGGGACCGGGGAGCTGTTTTTT. This sequence encodes CASRRGGPGTGELFF.